This TCR beta chain originates from a study of naive and memory T cell subsets. Study outcomes and limitations: No ground truth validated the naive and memory repertoire findings. Naive repertoires, especially CD8, held a few larger clonotypes, possibly memory cells re-expressing CD45RA.

With regard to this clonotype: Its specificity is not known.

Two oligonucleotides, mixed equimolar, formed the beta constant-region primer covering TRBC1 and TRBC2. The ligated cDNA underwent four PCR rounds using SP2 and nested alpha and beta constant-region primers. One entry per CDR3 protein results from TCRdb running MiXCR on the UMI-ligation and nested PCR reads. The sample holds more than 120,000 distinct CDR3 sequences, approximately 18% seen once. Sequenced sample: naive CD8+ T cells from blood. The TCR sequence derives from a human donor in good health.

The CDR3 loop is CAVSHGGDYQETQYF. Here the CDR3 DNA reads TGTGCCGTCAGCCACGGCGGGGACTACCAAGAGACCCAGTACTTC. The chain combines TRBV12-3 or TRBV12-4 with TRBJ2-5; tentatively, D is TRBD2 (6 bases). V lost 11 bases, J lost 0 bases, and 19 bases lay in between. The CDR3 spans 15 residues.